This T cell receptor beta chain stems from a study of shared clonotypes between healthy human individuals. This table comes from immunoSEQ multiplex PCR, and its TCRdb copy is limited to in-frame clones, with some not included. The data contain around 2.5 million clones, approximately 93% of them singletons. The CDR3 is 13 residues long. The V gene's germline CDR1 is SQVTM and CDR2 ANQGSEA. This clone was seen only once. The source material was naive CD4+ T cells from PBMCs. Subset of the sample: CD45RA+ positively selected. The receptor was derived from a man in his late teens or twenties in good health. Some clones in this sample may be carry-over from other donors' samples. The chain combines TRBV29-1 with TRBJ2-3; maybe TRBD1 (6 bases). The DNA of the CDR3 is TGCAGTCACGGTGGGGGCATTACAGATACGCAGTATTTT. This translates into CSHGGGITDTQYF.